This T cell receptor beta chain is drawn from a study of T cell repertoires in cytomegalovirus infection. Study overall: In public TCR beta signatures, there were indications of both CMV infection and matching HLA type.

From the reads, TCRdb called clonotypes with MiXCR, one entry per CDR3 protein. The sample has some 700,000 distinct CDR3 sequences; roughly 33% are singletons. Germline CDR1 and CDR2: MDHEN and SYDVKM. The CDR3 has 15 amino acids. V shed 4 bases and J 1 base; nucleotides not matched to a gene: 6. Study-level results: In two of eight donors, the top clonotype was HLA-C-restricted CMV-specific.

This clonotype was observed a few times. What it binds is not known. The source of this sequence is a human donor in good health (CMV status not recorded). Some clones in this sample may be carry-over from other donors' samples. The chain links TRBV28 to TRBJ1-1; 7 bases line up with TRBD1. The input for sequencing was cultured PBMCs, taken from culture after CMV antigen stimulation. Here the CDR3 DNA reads TGTGCCAGCAGTTCCGCCGGGACAGCGAACACTGAAGCTTTCTTT. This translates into CASSSAGTANTEAFF.